The rows below give T cell receptor beta chains drawn from one sample of a study of high-grade serous ovarian cancer treatment subgroups. Repertoires were generated with immunoSEQ multiplex PCR, while TCRdb's copy carries only in-frame clones and drops some. The data contain thousands of clones, approximately 62% of them seen just once; the ten biggest clones take up approximately 5%. Sample: tumor tissue. The receptors shown here come from a human donor with high-grade serous ovarian cancer. Each CDR3 is given with its conserved first and last residue. Each record gives: D gene, clone size, V gene, J gene, CDR3 DNA, CDR3 protein. The D gene is left open where the match is weak. The size field is filled for only some rows; it gives once, few, many or a size class.

.	few	TRBV11-2	TRBJ1-1	TGTGCCAGCAGCCTCCCCAGGCAGAACACTGAAGCTTTCTTT	CASSLPRQNTEAFF
TRBD2	.	TRBV5-4	TRBJ2-5	TGTGCCAGCAGCTTGGTCGCGGGAGGGCAAGAGACCCAGTACTTC	CASSLVAGGQETQYF
TRBD1	few	TRBV19	TRBJ2-7	TGTGCCAGTAGAAGGGCACAGGGGTCCTACGAGCAGTACTTC	CASRRAQGSYEQYF
.	few	TRBV10-3	TRBJ1-1	TGTGCCATCATGGGGGCAGGGCTGAACACTGAAGCTTTCTTT	CAIMGAGLNTEAFF
TRBD1	large	TRBV2	TRBJ2-7	TGTGCCAGCAGGAGGGGACAGGAAACCTACGAGCAGTACTTC	CASRRGQETYEQYF
TRBD2	.	TRBV19	TRBJ2-5	TGTGCCAGTAAACCCCTAGGGCTAGCGGGGGACCAAGAGACCCAGTACTTC	CASKPLGLAGDQETQYF
TRBD1	.	TRBV10-3	TRBJ1-5	TGTGCCATCAGTGATGGACAGGGGAGACAGCCCCAGCATTTT	CAISDGQGRQPQHF
.	.	TRBV11-3	TRBJ2-1	TGTGCCAGCAGCCCGGAGGACGGCTACAATGAGCAGTTCTTC	CASSPEDGYNEQFF
.	medium-sized	TRBV11-3	TRBJ2-7	TGTGCCAGCAGCGTAGGAACCTACGAGCAGTACTTC	CASSVGTYEQYF
.	medium-sized	TRBV10-3	TRBJ1-6	TGTGCCATCAGCCTAGGAGGAGGGCGGGGGTCCCTTGGAATTAATTCACCCCTCCACTTT	CAISLGGGRGSLGINSPLHF
.	.	TRBV4-3	TRBJ2-7	TGCGCCAGCAGCCAAGGAGCCTCCCGGGGCTACGAGCAGTACTTC	CASSQGASRGYEQYF
.	.	TRBV7-2	TRBJ1-2	TGTGCCAGCAGCCAGACACTAGGCTATGGCTACACCTTC	CASSQTLGYGYTF
.	few	TRBV6-1	TRBJ1-1	TGTGCCAGCAGGTCCGGGGGTAGCGGTAGAGCTGAAGCTTTCTTT	CASRSGGSGRAEAFF
.	few	TRBV7-6	TRBJ2-2	TGTGCCAGCAGCTTCGGCGGGGCAGGGGAGCTGTTTTTT	CASSFGGAGELFF
.	.	TRBV7-3	TRBJ2-7	TGTGCCAGCAGCCCCGGGACCCTTCGGACCGAGCAGTACTTC	CASSPGTLRTEQYF